These T cell receptor beta chains were read from a single sample in a study of T-cell memory formation after mild COVID-19. TCRdb reprocessed the 5' RACE reads with MiXCR, giving one entry per CDR3 protein. The data hold under 400,000 distinct CDR3 sequences, with about 21% observed a single time. The sample taken for sequencing was PBMCs or a T cell subset sorted from them (not recorded which). These receptors came from an adult woman who had mild COVID-19 (a few samples of this study predate the infection). Cell type and time point are not known. Both conserved end residues are part of each CDR3. Fields, in order: J gene, D gene, clone size, V gene, CDR3 protein, CDR3 DNA. D genes are given only for firm matches. Expanded clones are given a class, and other clones once, few, many or no size at all.

TRBJ1-5,-,-,TRBV7-8,CASSHGSGNNQPQHF,TGTGCCAGCAGTCACGGATCAGGGAACAATCAGCCCCAGCATTTT
TRBJ2-1,TRBD2,-,TRBV20-1,CSARDLAGDSYNEQFF,TGCAGTGCTAGAGATCTAGCGGGAGACTCCTACAATGAGCAGTTCTTC
TRBJ1-4,-,few,TRBV7-8,CASRGTGTLSEKLFF,TGTGCCAGCAGGGGAACAGGGACCCTTTCCGAAAAACTGTTTTTT
TRBJ2-5,-,-,TRBV15,CATSTLTGFKETQYF,TGTGCCACCAGCACCTTGACAGGTTTTAAAGAGACCCAGTACTTC
TRBJ1-4,-,many,TRBV7-2,CASSWSSGGTNEKLFF,TGTGCCAGCAGCTGGAGCTCGGGGGGAACTAATGAAAAACTGTTTTTT
TRBJ1-1,TRBD1,few,TRBV18,CASSLTGGMNTEAFF,TGTGCCAGCTCGCTGACAGGGGGCATGAACACTGAAGCTTTCTTT
TRBJ2-1,-,-,TRBV5-5,CASRPSRGSYNEQFF,TGTGCCAGCAGACCGAGCAGGGGCTCCTACAATGAGCAGTTCTTC
TRBJ2-7,-,few,TRBV6-2/TRBV6-3,CASRELSSYEQYF,TGTGCCAGCAGAGAACTGAGCTCCTACGAGCAGTACTTC
TRBJ1-4,-,few,TRBV29-1,CSVEEWGSDEKLFF,TGCAGCGTTGAAGAGTGGGGTTCCGATGAAAAACTGTTTTTT
TRBJ2-7,TRBD2,-,TRBV12-3/TRBV12-4,CASSMTSGRAGEQYF,TGTGCCAGCAGTATGACTAGCGGGAGGGCGGGGGAGCAGTACTTC
TRBJ1-1,-,few,TRBV5-1,CASSLDGADTEAFF,TGCGCCAGCAGCTTGGATGGGGCGGACACTGAAGCTTTCTTT
TRBJ2-1,-,-,TRBV3-1,CASSQARLGLGNEQFF,TGTGCCAGCAGCCAAGCCCGACTAGGGTTGGGCAATGAGCAGTTCTTC
TRBJ2-7,TRBD2,-,TRBV29-1,CSVEEAGETYEQYF,TGCAGCGTTGAAGAAGCGGGGGAGACCTACGAGCAGTACTTC
TRBJ2-3,-,-,TRBV20-1,CSARKASTDTQYF,TGCAGTGCTAGAAAGGCTAGCACAGATACGCAGTATTTT
TRBJ2-1,TRBD1,-,TRBV14,CASSQGDRVGNEQFF,TGTGCCAGCAGCCAAGGGGACAGGGTAGGGAATGAGCAGTTCTTC
TRBJ1-5,-,-,TRBV12-3/TRBV12-4,CASRALGGNQPQHF,TGTGCCAGCAGGGCCCTCGGGGGCAATCAGCCCCAGCATTTT
TRBJ2-3,-,-,TRBV4-3,CASSQELEGPYTDTQYF,TGCGCCAGCAGCCAAGAATTGGAAGGTCCGTACACAGATACGCAGTATTTT
TRBJ2-1,TRBD1,-,TRBV24-1,CATGTGYNEQFF,TGTGCCACCGGGACAGGGTACAATGAGCAGTTCTTC
TRBJ2-3,-,few,TRBV30,CAWSGRISTDTQYF,TGTGCCTGGAGTGGACGGATTAGCACAGATACGCAGTATTTT
TRBJ2-2,TRBD2,few,TRBV4-2,CASSQEGLALDTGELFF,TGTGCCAGCAGCCAAGAGGGACTAGCCCTAGACACCGGGGAGCTGTTTTTT
TRBJ2-7,TRBD1,many,TRBV12-3/TRBV12-4,CASSSGQGRVYEQYF,TGTGCCAGCAGTTCGGGACAGGGTCGGGTCTACGAGCAGTACTTC
TRBJ2-1,-,few,TRBV20-1,CSASLAAEQFF,TGCAGTGCTAGCCTCGCGGCAGAGCAGTTCTTC
TRBJ2-7,TRBD1,few,TRBV29-1,CSVHTGDEQYF,TGCAGCGTTCACACAGGGGACGAGCAGTACTTC
TRBJ2-7,-,few,TRBV7-8,CASSSPGRPNEQYF,TGTGCCAGCAGCTCCCCTGGACGCCCTAACGAGCAGTACTTC
TRBJ2-1,-,-,TRBV2,CASSEHREYNEQFF,TGTGCCAGCAGTGAACACAGGGAATACAATGAGCAGTTCTTC